This is a list of T cell receptor beta chains from one sample in a study of T cell responses to AZD1222 COVID-19 vaccine. Data came from immunoSEQ multiplex PCR; TCRdb stores just in-frame clones and leaves some out. The sample contains more than 85,000 clones, about 88% of which appear only once. Sequencing used peripheral blood, obtained 28 days after the second AZD1222 dose. The receptor set was obtained from an adult who received the AZD1222 COVID-19 vaccine. Each CDR3 is given with its conserved first and last residue. The D gene is left open where the match is weak. The size entry is marked missing in some rows and otherwise reads once, few, many or a size class.

>TRBJ2-5|NA|TRBV18|NA
TGTGCCAGCTCACGGAGCAGGGAGGAGACCCAGTACTTC
CASSRSREETQYF
>TRBJ2-5|TRBD2|TRBV7-6|NA
TGTGCCAGCAGCCCCGACTGGAGCGGGAGGGGAGAAGAGACCCAGTACTTC
CASSPDWSGRGEETQYF
>TRBJ1-5|NA|TRBV18|once
TGTGCCAGCTCACAGGGGATAGGGGATCAGCCCCAGCATTTT
CASSQGIGDQPQHF
>TRBJ2-1|NA|TRBV14|NA
TGTGCCAGCAGCCCCCTGAGCGGGTATTACGATGAGCAGTTCTTC
CASSPLSGYYDEQFF
>TRBJ1-4|TRBD1|TRBV10-3|NA
TGTGCCATCAGTGAGGGACGGACAGGGGGGGATGAAAAACTGTTTTTT
CAISEGRTGGDEKLFF
>TRBJ2-1|TRBD2|TRBV2|NA
TGTGCCAGCGGCCTCCTAGCGGGAGGATACAATGAGCAGTTCTTC
CASGLLAGGYNEQFF
>TRBJ1-5|TRBD1|TRBV19|NA
TGTGCCAGTAGCCAGGGGGCGAATCAGCCCCAGCATTTT
CASSQGANQPQHF
>TRBJ2-1|NA|TRBV5-1|NA
TGCGCCAGCGGGGGCGTGACTGAGCAGTTCTTC
CASGGVTEQFF
>TRBJ1-1|NA|TRBV5-8|NA
TGTGCCAGCAGCCTCTACTTGAACACTGAAGCTTTCTTT
CASSLYLNTEAFF
>TRBJ1-3|NA|TRBV19|once
TGTGCCAGTAGCATAGGCGGTGACTCTGGAAACACCATATATTTT
CASSIGGDSGNTIYF
>TRBJ1-2|TRBD1|TRBV7-9|NA
TGTGCCAGCAGCCGTCCCTCGGAGGACAGGCCCCATGGCTACACCTTC
CASSRPSEDRPHGYTF
>TRBJ1-5|NA|TRBV19|NA
TGTGCCAGTAGTATTTCGAGGGGGGCGTTCATCGGGGGCAATCAGCCCCAGCATTTT
CASSISRGAFIGGNQPQHF
>TRBJ2-5|TRBD2|TRBV5-5|NA
TGTGCCAGTAAGTTTTCTAGCGGGACGTACCAAGAGACCCAGTACTTC
CASKFSSGTYQETQYF
>TRBJ2-7|TRBD2|TRBV18|NA
TGTGCCAGCTCACCCTCCCTAGGCGGGGGTAACGAGCAGTACTTC
CASSPSLGGGNEQYF
>TRBJ2-7|TRBD1|TRBV7-2|NA
TGTGCCAGCAGCTTCCGGACAGGCGGGCAGTACTTC
CASSFRTGGQYF
>TRBJ2-5|TRBD1|TRBV7-9|NA
TGTGCCAGCAGCCGGACAGGGGGCAAAGAGACCCAGTACTTC
CASSRTGGKETQYF
>TRBJ2-3|NA|TRBV11-2|few
TGTGCCAGCAGCTCACCCACCGGGGGCACAGATACGCAGTATTTT
CASSSPTGGTDTQYF
>TRBJ2-3|TRBD2|TRBV3-1/TRBV3-2|NA
TGTGCCAGCAGTCCCAGGACTAGCGGTACAGATACGCAGTATTTT
CASSPRTSGTDTQYF
>TRBJ2-5|TRBD1|TRBV5-1|NA
TGCGCCAGCAGCTTGGGACAGGGGGCTGCAGAGACCCAGTACTTC
CASSLGQGAAETQYF
>TRBJ1-5|NA|TRBV7-9|NA
TGTGCCAGCAGCGGTCGAAATTGGGATCAGCCCCAGCATTTT
CASSGRNWDQPQHF
>TRBJ1-2|NA|TRBV28|NA
TGTGCCAGCACCACGGGTTCCTATGGCTACACCTTC
CASTTGSYGYTF
>TRBJ1-2|NA|TRBV5-1|NA
TGCGCCAGCAGCTCATCACGGGGCTACACCTTC
CASSSSRGYTF
>TRBJ2-7|TRBD2|TRBV27|NA
TGTGCCAGCAGTTTAAACCTAGCGGGAGTTGCCGAGCAGTACTTC
CASSLNLAGVAEQYF
>TRBJ2-7|NA|TRBV27|NA
TGTGCCAGCAGTGTAGCGGAGTCCTACGAGCAGTACTTC
CASSVAESYEQYF
>TRBJ1-2|NA|TRBV6-5|NA
TGTGCCAGCAGTTCCACGTATAGGAGTGGCTACACCTTC
CASSSTYRSGYTF
>TRBJ1-4|NA|TRBV18|NA
TGTGCCAGCTCTGACTTGGAGGTGGAACTGTTTTTT
CASSDLEVELFF
>TRBJ2-1|NA|TRBV14|once
TGTGCCAGCAGCCATAAACCGGGACATTTCTACAATGAGCAGTTCTTC
CASSHKPGHFYNEQFF
>TRBJ2-1|TRBD2|TRBV7-3|NA
TGTGCCAGCAGCCCATGGACTAGCGGAAGGGGTGGCAATGAGCAGTTCTTC
CASSPWTSGRGGNEQFF
>TRBJ2-7|NA|TRBV4-1|few
TGCGCCAGCAGCCCGGCGGGGGACAGCTCCTACGAGCAGTACTTC
CASSPAGDSSYEQYF
>TRBJ2-3|NA|TRBV3-1/TRBV3-2|NA
TGTGCCAGCAGCCAAGAAGGCCAGCGGACTCCGCCAGATACGCAGTATTTT
CASSQEGQRTPPDTQYF
>TRBJ1-1|TRBD1|TRBV15|NA
TGTGCCACCAGCAGAGTTGGGGACAGACGCAAGAACACTGAAGCTTTCTTT
CATSRVGDRRKNTEAFF
>TRBJ2-7|NA|TRBV9|NA
TGTGCCAGCAGCGCCAGGGCAGATAGCGAGCAGTACTTC
CASSARADSEQYF
>TRBJ2-7|NA|TRBV5-1|NA
TGCGCCAGCAGCTTGGCGGGGATCCCCTACGAGCAGTACTTC
CASSLAGIPYEQYF